The 24 T cell receptor beta chains reported below all come from one sample, sequenced in a study of blood T cell repertoires in COVID-19. TCRdb's copy holds only in-frame clones and misses some; the assay was immunoSEQ multiplex PCR. The sample holds approximately 50,000 clones; 85% are singletons and the top ten take roughly a tenth. The source material was peripheral blood. Source of these receptors: a human donor in a cohort sampled during active COVID-19.

This clone has a single count. The chain couples TRBV19 to TRBJ2-1; no firm D call. Germline assignment: CDR1 LNHDA and CDR2 SQIVND (reference sequence). Trimming removed 8 bases at V and 5 bases at J, with 7 bases between. This CDR3 is built from 11 residues. The CDR3 nucleotides read TGTGCCAGTTGGCAGAACAATGAGCAGTTCTTC. This codes for CASWQNNEQFF.

The J gene is TRBJ2-5, the V gene TRBV18; a weak D match, TRBD1 (6 bases). Germline CDR1 reads KGHSH; CDR2 reads LQKENI. The CDR3 loop spans 14 amino acids. Trimming took 2 bases from V and 2 from J, leaving 9 bases between them. DNA for the CDR3: TGTGCCAGCTCACCATGGACAGAGCAAGAGACCCAGTACTTC. This sequence encodes CASSPWTEQETQYF.

This chain uses TRBV19 with TRBJ1-6, with 10 bases identical to TRBD1. The J segment lost 10 bases and the V segment lost 4 bases, leaving 7 bases of the junction unmatched. Germline-derived CDR1 and CDR2 are LNHDA and SQIVND (reference sequence). The length of the CDR3 is 15 residues. The CDR3 sequence: CASSKGQGIGSPLHF. The CDR3 nucleotides read TGTGCCAGTAGTAAGGGACAGGGGATTGGATCACCCCTCCACTTT.

The V call is TRBV27, the J call TRBJ2-7; 7 nucleotides line up with TRBD1. CDR1 and CDR2 (germline): MNHEY, SMNVEV (reference sequence). CDR3 length: 18 residues. V was clipped by 4 bases and J by 0 bases; unmatched bases: 15. CDR3: CASSSTLRDSKSSYEQYF. The CDR3 DNA reads as TGTGCCAGCAGTTCAACATTACGGGACAGTAAAAGCTCCTACGAGCAGTACTTC.

As for this clone: At the DNA level, this CDR3 is encoded by other sequences in the same sample as well. This chain uses TRBV6-1 with TRBJ1-5; TRBD1 aligns across 10 bases. V lost 1 base and J lost 7; bases outside the gene matches: 4. Germline CDR1 MNHNS, CDR2 SASEGT. The CDR3 is made up of 15 amino acids. The CDR3 sequence is CASSEGQGAGQPQHF. The CDR3 region has the DNA TGTGCCAGCAGTGAAGGACAGGGGGCAGGGCAGCCCCAGCATTTT.

The chain uses TRBV3-1 (or the pseudogene TRBV3-2) and TRBJ2-3; maybe TRBD1 (6 bases). The germline V gene encodes CDR1 LGHDT and CDR2 YNNKEL (reference sequence). V was cut by 1 base and J by 4 bases, with 12 bases left in between. The length of the CDR3 is 15 residues. As DNA, the CDR3 is TGTGCCAGCAGCCAAGTACGACAGGTAGCAGATACGCAGTATTTT. It codes for CASSQVRQVADTQYF.

This clone was seen a handful of times. V usage is TRBV24-1 and J usage is TRBJ2-7, with 7 bases fitting TRBD2. J lost 2 bases, V lost 2 bases, and 5 bases had no gene match. Germline lookup yields CDR1 KGHDR and CDR2 SFDVKD. The CDR3 length is 15 residues. The CDR3 reads CATSDSGGSTYEQYF. The CDR3, as DNA: TGTGCCACCAGTGATTCAGGCGGGAGCACCTACGAGCAGTACTTC.

V is TRBV11-2 and J is TRBJ1-2; 10 bases align to TRBD1. The germline V gene encodes CDR1 SGHAT and CDR2 FQNNGV. This CDR3 contains 16 residues. J gave up 7 bases and V 0 bases, and 8 bases lay outside the gene matches. The DNA of the CDR3 is TGTGCCAGCAGCTTAGATCGATGGGACAGGGGCAGTGGCTACACCTTC. This gives the protein CASSLDRWDRGSGYTF.

The rearrangement joins TRBV14 to TRBJ2-1; TRBD2 might be the D (6 bases). V lost 1 base and J lost 5, with 12 bases in between. The CDR3 loop spans 15 amino acids. Germline-derived CDR1 and CDR2 are SGHDN and FVKESK. The CDR3 DNA follows: TGTGCCAGCAGCCAAGCACCGAGCGGGCACAATGAGCAGTTCTTC. Protein sequence: CASSQAPSGHNEQFF.

J is TRBJ2-1 and V is TRBV9; 9 bases map to TRBD2. After removal of 4 bases from V and 4 bases from J, the junction contained 6 bases not matched to a gene. CDR1 is SGDLS, CDR2 YYNGEE, per germline. The CDR3 consists of 15 residues. DNA for the CDR3: TGTGCCAGCAGCCGGGCGGGAGGGCCGTACAATGAGCAGTTCTTC. Translating gives CASSRAGGPYNEQFF.

V and J are TRBV6-2 or TRBV6-3 and TRBJ2-3; TRBD1 agrees at 7 bases. There are 15 residues in the CDR3. V shed 2 bases, J shed 0 bases, and the junction held 2 bases outside the gene matches. Germline values: CDR1 MNHEY, CDR2 SVGEGT. The CDR3 DNA sequence: TGTGCCAGCAGTTACCGGGACAGAAGCACAGATACGCAGTATTTT. It encodes CASSYRDRSTDTQYF.

The genes are TRBV19 and TRBJ1-6; D unclear. Germline lookup yields CDR1 LNHDA and CDR2 SQIVND (reference sequence). Trimming removed 6 bases at V and 0 bases at J, with 6 bases between. CDR3 length: 14 residues. The CDR3 sequence is CASSSSSYNSPLHF. DNA of the CDR3: TGTGCCAGTAGCTCCAGCTCCTATAATTCACCCCTCCACTTT.

The genes are TRBV4-2 and TRBJ2-7, with D perhaps TRBD1 (7 bases). Trimming stripped 0 bases from V and 3 bases from J, with 12 bases between. The CDR3 contains 15 residues. Germline V CDR1 and CDR2: LGHNA, YNFKEQ. The CDR3 loop reads CASSQEPGGIYEQYF. The CDR3 region has the DNA TGTGCCAGCAGCCAAGAGCCAGGGGGGATCTACGAGCAGTACTTC.

The rearrangement uses TRBV7-2 and TRBJ1-4; 9 nucleotides match TRBD1. The ends lost 6 bases at V and 7 bases at J; junction bases unmatched: 9. Germline-derived CDR1 and CDR2 are SGHTA and FQGNSA. The CDR3 spans 15 residues. Here the CDR3 reads CASRTTGQGFEKLFF. Here the CDR3 DNA reads TGTGCCAGCAGAACAACGGGACAGGGATTTGAAAAACTGTTTTTT.

The chain employs TRBV7-9 and TRBJ2-2; 9 bases line up with TRBD2. CDR1 is SEHNR and CDR2 is FQNEAQ in the germline V gene (reference sequence). V lost 3 bases to trimming and J lost 6 bases; unmatched junction nucleotides: 5. CDR3 length equals 15 residues. CDR3 protein: CASSFWTSESGELFF. Written as DNA, the CDR3 is TGTGCCAGCAGCTTCTGGACTAGCGAATCCGGGGAGCTGTTTTTT.

The chain combines TRBV19 with TRBJ1-1; TRBD1 agrees at 8 bases. The germline V gene has CDR1 LNHDA and CDR2 SQIVND (reference sequence). This CDR3 is 14 amino acids long. The J segment lost 3 bases and the V segment lost 5 bases, leaving 5 bases of the junction unmatched. The CDR3 loop reads CASSAPDRDTEAFF. Written as DNA, the CDR3 is TGTGCCAGTAGTGCCCCGGACAGGGACACTGAAGCTTTCTTT.

This rearrangement joins TRBV28 to TRBJ2-7; the match to TRBD1 covers 7 bases. The germline gives CDR1 MDHEN, CDR2 SYDVKM. The J segment lost 3 bases and the V segment lost 2 bases, leaving 1 base of the junction unmatched. The CDR3 is made up of 13 amino acids. The CDR3 DNA is TGTGCCAGCAGTTTAGGGACAGTCTACGAGCAGTACTTC. Amino acid sequence: CASSLGTVYEQYF.

This chain links TRBV18 with TRBJ2-3; maybe TRBD2 (5 bases). Germline lookup yields CDR1 KGHSH and CDR2 LQKENI. Trimming removed 0 bases from V and 1 base from J, with 11 bases in between. The CDR3 loop spans 16 amino acids. The DNA of the CDR3 is TGTGCCAGCTCACCACCGAGAGGGTTTGGCACAGATACGCAGTATTTT. Translation gives CASSPPRGFGTDTQYF.

The V call is TRBV5-4, the J call TRBJ1-2, with 7 bases identical to TRBD1. This CDR3 has 14 residues. The junction had 8 bases not matched to a gene; V was cut back by 4 bases and J by 5 bases. The germline CDR1 and CDR2 sequences are SGHNT and YYREEE (reference sequence). The CDR3 sequence is CASSPGTAKYGYTF. CDR3 sequence (DNA): TGTGCCAGCAGCCCGGGGACAGCGAAGTATGGCTACACCTTC.

This clone has only one observation. J is TRBJ2-1 and V is TRBV9, with a possible D match to TRBD2 (6 bases). The CDR3 extends over 20 amino acids. Trimming removed 3 bases from V and 4 bases from J, with 29 bases in between. Germline values: CDR1 SGDLS, CDR2 YYNGEE. The CDR3 sequence is CASSGRQGSGGGQGYNEQFF. The CDR3 DNA sequence: TGTGCCAGCAGCGGTCGCCAAGGTAGCGGAGGAGGGCAGGGTTACAATGAGCAGTTCTTC.

The J gene is TRBJ1-5, the V gene TRBV7-2, with unresolved D. CDR1 is SGHTA and CDR2 is FQGNSA in the germline V gene. The length of the CDR3 is 13 residues. Trimming took off 3 bases at V and 4 bases at J, with 7 bases between the two ends. The CDR3 loop is CASSFQANQPQHF. The DNA of the CDR3 is TGTGCCAGCAGCTTCCAGGCAAATCAGCCCCAGCATTTT.

V is TRBV18 and J is TRBJ2-7; D unclear. The V end lost 4 bases, the J end lost 4 bases, and 11 bases lay between the germline ends. The CDR3 is 13 amino acids. The germline V gene encodes CDR1 KGHSH and CDR2 LQKENI. The CDR3 loop reads CASSLTRLYEQYF. The CDR3 coding sequence is TGTGCCAGCTCACTGACCCGACTTTACGAGCAGTACTTC.

J is TRBJ2-1 and V is TRBV3-1 (or the pseudogene TRBV3-2), with D possibly being TRBD1 (6 bases). There are 15 residues in the CDR3. The germline V and J ends were trimmed by 8 bases and 8 bases, with 22 bases remaining between them. From germline, CDR1 is LGHDT and CDR2 YNNKEL (reference sequence). The CDR3 DNA is TGTGCCAGCGGCCCCCGGGACAACGCAAGCGATGAGCAGTTCTTC. It is translated as CASGPRDNASDEQFF.

A single count supports this clone. V usage is TRBV12-5 and J usage is TRBJ2-1; TRBD2 aligns across 8 bases. This CDR3 has 14 residues. Germline CDR1 and CDR2: LGHNT and FRNRAP. The J segment lost 3 bases and the V segment lost 6 bases, leaving 4 bases of the junction unmatched. The CDR3 protein is CASGHTSGYNEQFF. Here the CDR3 DNA reads TGTGCTAGTGGCCATACTAGCGGCTACAATGAGCAGTTCTTC.